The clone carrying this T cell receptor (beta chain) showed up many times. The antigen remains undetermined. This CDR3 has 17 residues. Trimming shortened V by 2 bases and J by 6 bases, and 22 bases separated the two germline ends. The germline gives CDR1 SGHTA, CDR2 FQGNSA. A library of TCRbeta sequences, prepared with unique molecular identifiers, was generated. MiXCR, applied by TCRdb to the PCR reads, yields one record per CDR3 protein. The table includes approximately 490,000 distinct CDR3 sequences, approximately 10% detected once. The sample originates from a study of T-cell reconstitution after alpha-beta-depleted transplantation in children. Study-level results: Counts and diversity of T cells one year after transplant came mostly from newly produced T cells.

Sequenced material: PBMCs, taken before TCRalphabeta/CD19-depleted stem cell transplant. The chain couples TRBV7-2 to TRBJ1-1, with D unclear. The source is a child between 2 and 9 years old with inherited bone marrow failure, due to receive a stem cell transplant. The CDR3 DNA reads TGTGCCAGCAGCTTATATTCCCCCACTCAAAGGTTCGCTGAAGCTTTCTTT. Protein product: CASSLYSPTQRFAEAFF.